The clone carrying this T cell receptor beta chain has more than one count but fewer than ten. The antigen is undetermined. CDR3 size: 15 residues. V shed 2 bases and J shed 5 bases, with 14 bases lying between them. The germline CDR1 and CDR2 sequences are LGHNA and YNFKEQ. MiXCR was run by TCRdb on the reads, yielding one entry per CDR3 protein. The sample yields some 57,000 distinct CDR3 sequences, more than 25% seen once. This sample is part of a study of T cell repertoires in cytomegalovirus infection. Study background: Public signatures in TCR beta pointed to CMV infection and matching HLA type. Study outcomes and limitations: Accumulated public TCR beta family frequency recognized individuals carrying CMV together with the relevant HLA. CMV-specific HLA-C-restricted TCR beta clonotypes dominated the ex vivo response.

The clonotype was recovered from a human donor in good health (CMV status not recorded). Some clones in this sample may be carry-over from other donors' samples. The chain joins TRBV4-2 to TRBJ2-3; TRBD1 is a possible D gene (6 bases). Sequencing was done on a sample of PBMCs, sequenced either directly or after in vitro stimulation (not recorded which). The DNA for the CDR3 is TGTGCCAGCAGCCAACAACAGGGCCACGGAGATACGCAGTATTTT. Translated: CASSQQQGHGDTQYF.